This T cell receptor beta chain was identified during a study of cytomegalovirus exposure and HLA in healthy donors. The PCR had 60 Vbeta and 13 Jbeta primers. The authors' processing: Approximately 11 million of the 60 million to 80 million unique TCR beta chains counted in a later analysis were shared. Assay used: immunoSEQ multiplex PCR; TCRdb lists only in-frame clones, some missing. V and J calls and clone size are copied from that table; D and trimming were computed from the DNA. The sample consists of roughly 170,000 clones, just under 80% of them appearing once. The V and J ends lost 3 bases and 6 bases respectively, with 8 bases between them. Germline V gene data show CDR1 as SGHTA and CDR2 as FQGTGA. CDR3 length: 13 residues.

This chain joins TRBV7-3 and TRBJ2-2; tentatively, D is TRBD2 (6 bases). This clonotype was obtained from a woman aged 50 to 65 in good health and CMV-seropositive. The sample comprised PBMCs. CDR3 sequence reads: CASSFGGAGELFF. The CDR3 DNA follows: TGTGCCAGCAGCTTCGGGGGTGCCGGGGAGCTGTTTTTT.